This record concerns one T cell receptor (beta chain) sequence. Its antigen is unknown. TCRdb re-derived calls from the 5' RACE reads in MiXCR, one entry per CDR3 protein. Among hundreds of thousands of distinct CDR3 sequences listed, approximately 4% were seen once. This record belongs to a study of T cells after yellow fever vaccination. Study as a whole: Fractions containing few cells were prepared with SMART-Seq v4 Ultra Low Input. The study, taken as a whole, reports: Few clonotypes appeared in both CD4 and CD8 compartments.

The germline CDR1 and CDR2 sequences are SGHNT and YENEEA. With V trimmed by 5 bases and J by 1 base, 12 bases remained unmatched. CDR3 length: 17 amino acids. The rearrangement links TRBV11-3 to TRBJ2-3, with TRBD1 matching 7 bases. This sample comprised PBMCs, obtained 5 days after the yellow fever booster vaccination. The receptor was derived from a man aged 18-30 years who received the YFV17D yellow fever vaccine. CDR3 sequence: CASSPPEGGEGTDTQYF. CDR3 DNA sequence: TGTGCCAGCAGCCCCCCCGAAGGGGGCGAAGGCACAGATACGCAGTATTTT.